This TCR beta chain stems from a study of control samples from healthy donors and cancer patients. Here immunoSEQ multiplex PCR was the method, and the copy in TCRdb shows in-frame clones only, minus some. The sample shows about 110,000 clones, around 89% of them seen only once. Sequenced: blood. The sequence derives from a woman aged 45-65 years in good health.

The CDR3: CSVGHIMNTEAFF. The CDR3 DNA reads as TGCAGCGTAGGACACATTATGAACACTGAAGCTTTCTTT. V is TRBV29-1 and J is TRBJ1-1, with a tentative D call TRBD1 (5 bases). V lost 6 bases and J lost 0, with 11 bases in between. CDR3 size: 13 residues. Per the germline V gene, CDR1 is SQVTM and CDR2 is ANQGSEA.